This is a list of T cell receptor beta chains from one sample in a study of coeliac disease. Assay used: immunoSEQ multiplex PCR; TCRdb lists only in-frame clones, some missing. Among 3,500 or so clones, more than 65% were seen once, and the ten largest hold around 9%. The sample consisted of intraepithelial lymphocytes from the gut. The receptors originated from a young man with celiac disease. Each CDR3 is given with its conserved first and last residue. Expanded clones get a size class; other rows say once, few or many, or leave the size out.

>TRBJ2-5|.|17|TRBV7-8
CASSLLYRDSYQETQYF
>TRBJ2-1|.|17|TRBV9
CASSDAFGTRPYNEQFF
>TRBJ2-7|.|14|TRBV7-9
CASSLEGQSYEQYF
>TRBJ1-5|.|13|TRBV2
CASRRDFNQPQHF
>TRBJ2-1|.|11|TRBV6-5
CASSGRNEQFF
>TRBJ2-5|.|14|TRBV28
CASRGGGGLETQYF
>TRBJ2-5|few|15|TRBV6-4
CASSDPKGGQETQYF
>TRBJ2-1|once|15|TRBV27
CASRKGLAGNNEQFF
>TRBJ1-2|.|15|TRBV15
CATSRSGGGAGGYTF
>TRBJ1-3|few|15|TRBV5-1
CASIWVRCSGNTIYF
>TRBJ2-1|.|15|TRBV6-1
CASSESGLANNEQFF
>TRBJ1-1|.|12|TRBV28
CASSYQNTKAFF
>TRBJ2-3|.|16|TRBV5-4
CASKFRLAGDTDTQYF
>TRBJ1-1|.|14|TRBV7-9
CASSLAGGVTEAFF
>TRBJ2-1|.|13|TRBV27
CASRPTGYNEQFF
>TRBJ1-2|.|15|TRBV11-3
CASSGGAKWNYGYTF
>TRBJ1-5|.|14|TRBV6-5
CASSYSSTVQPQHF
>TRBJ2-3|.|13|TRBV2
CASSVTGSDTQYF
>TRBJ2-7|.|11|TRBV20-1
CSATSGYEQYF
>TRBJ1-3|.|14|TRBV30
CAWRPQGTGNTIYF
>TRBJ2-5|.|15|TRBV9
CASSVADSGQETQYF
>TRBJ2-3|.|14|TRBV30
CAWSVQEPTDTQYF